Given below is one T cell receptor (beta chain) in context. Antigen: not known. In the PCR, 60 Vbeta and 13 Jbeta primers were used. In the original analysis: Roughly 10 million shared chains were among the approximately 80 million unique TCR beta chains that a later analysis counted. The method was immunoSEQ multiplex PCR; TCRdb's version includes in-frame clones alone and lacks a portion of them. For V, J and clone size, that table is used; D and trimming come from the DNA. The sample carries about 170,000 clones, over 75% recorded once. The CDR3 runs 13 residues. CDR1 is MGHRA and CDR2 is YSYEKL in the germline V gene. Trimming removed 2 bases from V and 8 bases from J; junction bases left unmatched: 3. The sample belongs to a study of cytomegalovirus exposure and HLA in healthy donors. Points from the study as a whole: Sequencing depth across donors, presence/absence analyses assumed, was roughly uniform.

This sequence joins TRBV4-1 and TRBJ1-1, with 9 bases lining up with TRBD1. The sample taken for sequencing was PBMCs. The receptor's source is a male donor in good health and CMV-seronegative. The chain's CDR3 is CASSQSGQGEAFF. Written as DNA, the CDR3 is TGCGCCAGCAGCCAAAGCGGACAGGGGGAAGCTTTCTTT.